The 24 T cell receptor beta chains listed next were all sequenced from one sample in a study of T cells after yellow fever vaccination. TCRdb re-called the 5' RACE reads with MiXCR, one entry per CDR3 protein. The sample lists some 120,000 distinct CDR3 sequences, around 15% seen once, with more than 40% in the top ten. Sequencing used CD8+ T cells sorted from PBMCs, obtained 5 days after the yellow fever booster vaccination. These receptors all stem from a young man who received the YFV17D yellow fever vaccine.

The J gene is TRBJ2-1, the V gene TRBV29-1, with D possibly matching TRBD1 (7 bases). The germline V and J ends were trimmed by 3 bases and 2 bases, with 11 bases remaining between them. CDR1 is SQVTM, CDR2 ANQGSEA, per germline. The CDR3 covers 14 residues. The CDR3 nucleotides are TGCAGCGTTGAGGCGGGGACAGCCTACAATGAGCAGTTCTTC. It encodes CSVEAGTAYNEQFF.

The V call is TRBV20-1, the J call TRBJ1-5; 10 bases agree with TRBD1. The CDR3 is 14 amino acids. The V gene end was trimmed by 5 bases and the J gene end by 9 bases; junction bases not matched to a gene: 10. CDR1 and CDR2 (germline): DFQATT, SNEGSKA (reference sequence). The CDR3 sequence: CSASDRGFFWPQHF. In DNA, the CDR3 is TGCAGTGCTTCGGACAGGGGGTTTTTTTGGCCCCAGCATTTT.

There are a few counts of this clonotype. The chain has TRBV15 and TRBJ2-1; D not resolved. The germline V and J ends were trimmed by 3 bases and 4 bases, with 7 bases remaining between them. Looked up from germline, CDR1 is LNHNV and CDR2 is YYDKDF (reference sequence). The CDR3 consists of 13 residues. The CDR3 sequence: CATSSSVYNEQFF. In nucleotides, the CDR3 is TGTGCCACCAGCAGCTCAGTTTACAATGAGCAGTTCTTC.

The rearrangement joins TRBV29-1 to TRBJ1-2; 11 bases line up with TRBD1. Trimming took 3 bases from V and 4 from J; bases not matched to a gene: 10. There are 16 residues in the CDR3. Germline V CDR1 and CDR2: SQVTM, ANQGSEA. CDR3 region: CSVDSSGTGGVYGYTF. The CDR3 DNA reads as TGCAGCGTTGACTCCTCCGGGACAGGGGGTGTCTATGGCTACACCTTC.

The CDR3 bases are TGTGCCACTCGGACAGGGTATATTGGTGAGCAGTTCTTC. Translating it yields CATRTGYIGEQFF. The chain recombines TRBV19 with TRBJ2-1; 8 nucleotides match TRBD1. There are 13 residues in the CDR3. V lost 10 bases to trimming and J lost 9 bases; unmatched junction nucleotides: 11. Germline values: CDR1 LNHDA, CDR2 SQIVND (reference sequence). The variable domain in full, with the rest retrieved from reference TRBV19 and TRBJ2-1, is DGGITQSPKYLFRKEGQNVTLSCEQNLNHDAMYWYRQDPGQGLRLIYYSQIVNDFQKGDIAEGYSVSREKKESFPLTVTSAQKNPTAFYLCATRTGYIGEQFFGPGTRLTVL.

This chain connects TRBV7-8 to TRBJ2-7; no clear D. The germline gives CDR1 SGHVS, CDR2 FQNEAQ. The CDR3 covers 14 residues. Trimming cost V 7 bases and J 5 bases, with 18 bases left between them. The CDR3 region is CASTPLGLLHEQYF. The CDR3 nucleotides are TGTGCCAGCACCCCCCTCGGGTTGTTGCACGAGCAGTACTTC.

This clonotype was detected only a few times. The chain has TRBV20-1 and TRBJ2-3; TRBD1 agrees at 8 bases. This CDR3 has 15 amino acids. Trimming took 0 bases from V and 6 from J; bases not matched to a gene: 8. Germline lookup yields CDR1 DFQATT and CDR2 SNEGSKA (reference sequence). For the CDR3, the DNA is TGCAGTGCTAGAGATCAGGGGGCATCTTTGGATACGCAGTATTTT. This gives the protein CSARDQGASLDTQYF.

The gene calls are TRBV7-6 and TRBJ2-3, with D possibly TRBD2 on 6 matching bases. Germline values: CDR1 SGHVS, CDR2 FNYEAQ. The length of the CDR3 is 15 residues. The V end was cut by 5 bases, the J end by 2 bases, with 14 bases between. CDR3 in DNA: TGTGCCAGCAGCCATGTGGCTAGCGTCACAGATACGCAGTATTTT. It yields the protein CASSHVASVTDTQYF.

The chain combines TRBV7-2 with TRBJ1-5, with TRBD1 identical over 9 bases. Losses at the gene ends were 3 bases for V and 5 bases for J; bases not matched to a gene: 14. CDR3 length: 18 residues. Germline lookup yields CDR1 SGHTA and CDR2 FQGNSA. CDR3: CASSLTRDRVFNYQPQHF. The CDR3 bases are TGTGCCAGCAGCTTGACGCGGGACAGGGTTTTTAATTATCAGCCCCAGCATTTT.

V usage is TRBV7-9 and J usage is TRBJ1-5; TRBD1 is a possible D gene (6 bases). The germline V gene has CDR1 SEHNR and CDR2 FQNEAQ (reference sequence). This CDR3 region has 13 residues. V shed 3 bases and J shed 7 bases, with 10 bases lying between them. This CDR3 reads CASSFQGQQPQHF. In DNA form, the CDR3 reads TGTGCCAGCAGCTTTCAGGGGCAACAGCCCCAGCATTTT.

This chain links TRBV9 with TRBJ2-2; the match to TRBD1 covers 9 bases. The CDR3 extends over 15 amino acids. The trim removed 4 bases at V and 7 bases at J, leaving 8 bases unmatched. Germline values: CDR1 SGDLS, CDR2 YYNGEE. The CDR3 DNA sequence: TGTGCCAGCAGCCACGACAGGGGGTTGGACGGGGAGCTGTTTTTT. Its translation: CASSHDRGLDGELFF.

The sample holds a few counts of this clonotype. The chain employs TRBV5-1 and TRBJ1-1; D unclear. This CDR3 contains 14 residues. V was trimmed by 1 base and J by 5 bases, leaving 12 bases between them. The V gene's germline CDR1 is SGHRS and CDR2 YFSETQ. This CDR3 is CASSLSGRGTEAFF. CDR3 bases: TGCGCCAGCAGCTTGTCCGGGCGAGGGACTGAAGCTTTCTTT.

The chain links TRBV6-5 to TRBJ2-7; 7 positions match TRBD1. Germline lookup yields CDR1 MNHEY and CDR2 SVGAGI. Unmatched junction bases numbered 9, after V lost 5 bases and J lost 2 bases. The CDR3 loop spans 15 amino acids. The CDR3 loop is CASSLRQGPTYEQYF. Here the CDR3 DNA reads TGTGCCAGCAGTCTACGACAGGGTCCCACCTACGAGCAGTACTTC.

The chain links TRBV4-1 to TRBJ1-4; D is ambiguous. Trimming pared 3 bases from V and 5 bases from J, leaving 16 bases between. Germline V lookup: CDR1 MGHRA, CDR2 YSYEKL. This CDR3 has 16 amino acids. This chain's CDR3 is CASSQPPGSINEKLFF. As DNA, the CDR3 is TGCGCCAGCAGCCAGCCCCCGGGGAGCATAAATGAAAAACTGTTTTTT.

This clonotype has more than one count but fewer than ten. The chain couples TRBV4-3 to TRBJ1-1, with TRBD1 matching over 11 bases. Germline CDR1 and CDR2: LGHNA and YSLEER. The CDR3 runs 20 residues. J lost 1 base, V lost 2 bases, and 15 bases had no gene match. This CDR3 is CASSQPPLSGTGGRNTEAFF. Written as DNA, the CDR3 is TGCGCCAGCAGCCAACCACCACTCTCGGGGACAGGGGGGAGGAACACTGAAGCTTTCTTT.

The CDR3 protein is CASSLEMGGLGYTIYF. The CDR3 coding sequence is TGTGCCAGCAGCTTGGAAATGGGGGGCCTCGGGTACACCATATATTTT. The rearrangement joins TRBV5-6 to TRBJ1-3, with D perhaps matching TRBD1 (6 bases). Trimming removed 0 bases at V and 8 bases at J, with 18 bases between. This CDR3 spans 16 amino acids. Germline V gene lookup returns CDR1 SGHDT and CDR2 YYEEEE.

This sequence joins TRBV6-6 and TRBJ2-7, with TRBD1 identical over 10 bases. CDR1 and CDR2 (germline): MNHNY, SVGAGI (reference sequence). The trim removed 8 bases at V and 2 bases at J, leaving 6 bases unmatched. This CDR3 has 14 residues. CDR3: CASAPGQGTYEQYF. The CDR3 bases are TGTGCCAGCGCACCGGGACAGGGGACCTACGAGCAGTACTTC.

V is TRBV18 and J is TRBJ1-5; D is unclear. Trimming stripped 0 bases from V and 7 bases from J, with 7 bases between. The CDR3 covers 13 residues. CDR1 is KGHSH, CDR2 LQKENI, per germline. The CDR3 DNA sequence: TGTGCCAGCTCACCACCGTTTGCCCAGCCCCAGCATTTT. The encoded protein is CASSPPFAQPQHF.

This chain connects TRBV6-5 to TRBJ2-1; no firm D call. The V gene's germline CDR1 is MNHEY and CDR2 SVGAGI. Trimming removed 6 bases at V and 2 bases at J, with 17 bases between. CDR3 length equals 16 residues. This CDR3 is CASSRDQWIPYNEQFF. The CDR3, as DNA: TGTGCCAGCAGCCGAGATCAGTGGATCCCCTACAATGAGCAGTTCTTC.

This sequence joins TRBV29-1 and TRBJ2-1, with 9 bases lining up with TRBD2. The germline V gene has CDR1 SQVTM and CDR2 ANQGSEA. V was pared by 6 bases and J by 6 bases, with 6 bases of the junction left unmatched. The CDR3 contains 13 residues. The CDR3 coding sequence is TGCAGCGTCCTCCCGGGACTAGCCAATGAGCAGTTCTTC. Translated: CSVLPGLANEQFF.

The V gene is TRBV4-2, the J gene TRBJ2-1; D remains unclear. CDR1 and CDR2 from the germline V gene are LGHNA and YNFKEQ. This CDR3 contains 15 residues. The ends were cut back, 0 bases at V and 8 bases at J, with 14 bases in the middle. As DNA, the CDR3 is TGTGCCAGCAGCCAAGAAGGGTACACGGTGGATGAGCAGTTCTTC. This sequence encodes CASSQEGYTVDEQFF.

This sequence joins TRBV4-3 and TRBJ2-1, with D hard to call. V was shortened by 0 bases and J by 4 bases, with 7 bases between the two germline ends. The germline gives CDR1 LGHNA, CDR2 YSLEER. The CDR3 spans 14 residues. The CDR3 nucleotides read TGCGCCAGCAGCCAAGATCGGCCTTACAATGAGCAGTTCTTC. It codes for CASSQDRPYNEQFF.

This chain connects TRBV12-3 or TRBV12-4 to TRBJ1-5; 7 nucleotides align to TRBD1. Germline trimming cut 1 base from V and 5 bases from J; bases unmatched to any gene: 5. This CDR3 spans 15 amino acids. The DNA of the CDR3 is TGTGCCAGCAGTTTAGAGGGGGCCCGGCATCAGCCCCAGCATTTT. Translating it yields CASSLEGARHQPQHF.

This clonotype was observed a handful of times. The chain is built from TRBV29-1 and TRBJ2-5; TRBD1 agrees at 10 bases. Germline CDR1 SQVTM, CDR2 ANQGSEA. The J segment lost 7 bases and the V segment lost 6 bases, leaving 11 bases of the junction unmatched. The CDR3 runs to 14 residues. The CDR3 coding sequence is TGCAGCGTAATGGACAGGGGGAAAGGTGGGACCCAGTACTTC. Protein sequence: CSVMDRGKGGTQYF.